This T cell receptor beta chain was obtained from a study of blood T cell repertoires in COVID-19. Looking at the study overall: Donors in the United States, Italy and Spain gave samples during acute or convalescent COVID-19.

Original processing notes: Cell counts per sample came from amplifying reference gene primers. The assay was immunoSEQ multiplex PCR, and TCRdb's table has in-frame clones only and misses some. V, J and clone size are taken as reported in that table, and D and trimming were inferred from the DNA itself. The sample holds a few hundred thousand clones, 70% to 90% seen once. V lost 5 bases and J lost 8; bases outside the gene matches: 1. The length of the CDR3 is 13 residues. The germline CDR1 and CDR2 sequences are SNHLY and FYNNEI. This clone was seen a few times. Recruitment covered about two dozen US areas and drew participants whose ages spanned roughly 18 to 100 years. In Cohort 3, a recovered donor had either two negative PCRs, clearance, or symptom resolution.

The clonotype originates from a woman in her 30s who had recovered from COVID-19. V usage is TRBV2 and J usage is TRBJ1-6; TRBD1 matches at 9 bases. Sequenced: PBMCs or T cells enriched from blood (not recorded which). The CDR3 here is CASSWDRDSPLHF. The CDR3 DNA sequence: TGTGCCAGCAGTTGGGACAGGGATTCACCCCTCCACTTT.